The rows below give T cell receptor beta chains drawn from one sample of a study of CXCR3-negative and CXCR3-positive naive CD8 T cells. With the 5' RACE reads reprocessed, TCRdb shows one record per CDR3 protein and no DNA. The sample table sets out some 130,000 distinct CDR3 sequences. Sequenced material: naive CXCR3- CD8+ T cells from blood. The receptors come from a human donor in good health. Some clones in this sample may be carry-over from other donors' samples. CDR3s include the opening cysteine and the closing phenylalanine or tryptophan.

v_gene	j_gene	CDR3aa
TRBV29-1	TRBJ2-7	CSVESGDSYEQYF
TRBV7-9	TRBJ2-1	CASSLAVGDEQFF
TRBV9	TRBJ2-1	CASSVVGGVELAANYNEQFF
TRBV21-1	TRBJ1-5	CASSLPAYSNQPQHF
TRBV6-2/TRBV6-3	TRBJ1-1	CASSPDRDAGLNTEAFF
TRBV20-1	TRBJ2-3	CSARDRRAGADTQYF
TRBV7-8	TRBJ1-5	CASSSALYSNQPQHF
TRBV7-9	TRBJ2-1	CASSLAEREGYNEQFF
TRBV15	TRBJ2-1	CATSRAGLAGYNEQFF
TRBV12-5	TRBJ1-1	CASGLGTVNTEAFF
TRBV27	TRBJ2-7	CASSLSGTNYEQYF
TRBV5-1	TRBJ2-1	CASSLDWEYRENEQFF
TRBV7-3	TRBJ2-1	CASSPEPGRGEQFF
TRBV28	TRBJ1-6	CASTGDRNSPLHF
TRBV29-1	TRBJ2-1	CSVASLKPGNEQFF
TRBV2	TRBJ2-7	CASSEVGVEQYF
TRBV29-1	TRBJ2-2	CSAFSLGTGELFF
TRBV7-2	TRBJ2-3	CASSLVGGAWTDTQYF
TRBV5-1	TRBJ2-1	CASSLAGGGYNEQFF
TRBV10-3	TRBJ2-3	CAISSGESTDTQYF
TRBV20-1	TRBJ2-2	CSARDRRRENTGELFF
TRBV2	TRBJ2-1	CASSVDSSYNEQFF
TRBV28	TRBJ2-5	CASSAGTIGQETQYF
TRBV15	TRBJ2-5	CATYGGGGETQYF
TRBV29-1	TRBJ2-1	CSAPGQGSYNEQFF
TRBV29-1	TRBJ2-5	CSVEGGGETQYF
TRBV4-1	TRBJ2-3	CASSQILTDTQYF
TRBV7-9	TRBJ2-7	CASSTTGLAYEQYF
TRBV7-9	TRBJ1-6	CASRLQGATDNSPLHF
TRBV20-1	TRBJ2-4	CSARGWGAVAKNIQYF
TRBV7-2	TRBJ2-3	CASSLAGHTDTQYF
TRBV28	TRBJ2-5	CASSPRLYQETQYF
TRBV23-1	TRBJ2-7	CASSLGQETPGTNSYEQYF
TRBV7-3	TRBJ2-2	CASREGHQNTGELFF
TRBV29-1	TRBJ1-1	CRVEEPLGGANTEAFF
TRBV7-9	TRBJ2-1	CASRGTGVVNEQFF
TRBV13	TRBJ2-5	CASSSTTGAGEREETQYF
TRBV20-1	TRBJ2-7	CSARDPRGQGVIYEQYF
TRBV5-6	TRBJ2-2	CASSLASSAGELFF
TRBV7-3	TRBJ1-2	CASRPGADPNGYTF
TRBV12-3/TRBV12-4	TRBJ2-1	CASSRTGNNEQFF
TRBV7-9	TRBJ2-1	CASIGGSSYNEQFF
TRBV4-1	TRBJ2-7	CASSQVQGGGAREQYF
TRBV6-5	TRBJ2-1	CGVSGAYNEQFF
TRBV7-8	TRBJ2-2	CASSLAGWREWLFF
TRBV7-3	TRBJ2-2	CASSVLAGAGELFF
TRBV28	TRBJ2-3	CASSPRHRETDTQYF